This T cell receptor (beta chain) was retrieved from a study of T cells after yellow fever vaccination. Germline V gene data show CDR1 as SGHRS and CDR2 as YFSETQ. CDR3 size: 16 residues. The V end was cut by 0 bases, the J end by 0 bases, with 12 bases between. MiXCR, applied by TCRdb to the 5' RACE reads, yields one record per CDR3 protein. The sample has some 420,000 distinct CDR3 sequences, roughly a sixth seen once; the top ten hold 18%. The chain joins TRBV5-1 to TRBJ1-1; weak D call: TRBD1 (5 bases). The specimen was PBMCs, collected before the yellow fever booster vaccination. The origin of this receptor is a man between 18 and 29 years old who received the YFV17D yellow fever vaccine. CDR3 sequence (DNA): TGCGCCAGCAGCTTGGGGCAGGGACTCATGAACACTGAAGCTTTCTTT. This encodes CASSLGQGLMNTEAFF.